This T cell receptor (beta chain) was sequenced for a study of cytomegalovirus exposure and HLA in healthy donors. Overall study results and limits: A few CMV-associated chains proved CMV antigen-specific in vitro. Accurate HLA-A and HLA-B prediction from TCR beta sequences was reported for most subjects. A reported reduction in N-insertions relative to the approximately 640-donor mean was seen in an Asian-associated ancestry cluster in a later analysis.

Though probably carrying unrecorded immune exposures, donors were nominally healthy at sampling. Notes on this clone: Its antigen is not identified.

Vbeta (60) and Jbeta (13) primers were used in the PCR. The data were produced by immunoSEQ multiplex PCR, yet TCRdb's version contains in-frame clones alone and is incomplete. The table lists over 120,000 clones, about 80% of them singletons. Unmatched junction bases numbered 6, after V lost 4 bases and J lost 4 bases. Germline V gene sequence: CDR1 MNHNY, CDR2 SVGAGI (reference sequence). The CDR3 consists of 15 residues. This chain links TRBV6-6 with TRBJ2-1; 8 nucleotides match TRBD2. The receptor's source is a man in his forties in good health and CMV-seronegative. Source material: PBMCs. The CDR3, as DNA: TGTGCCAGCAGTTCCTTTAGCGGGGTGTACAATGAGCAGTTCTTC. The encoded protein is CASSSFSGVYNEQFF.